Each of the 27 T cell receptor beta chains below was sequenced from the same sample in a study of blood T cell repertoires in COVID-19 (dated by TCRdb to 2020 to 2021). The library was obtained by the immunoSEQ multiplex PCR assay. The table was pulled from immuneACCESS by TCRdb, which kept in-frame rearrangements only. Such tables lose some clones; where checked, under half of the loss comes from unresolved V genes, and the rest has no known cause. This sample has about 18,000 clones in its table, and about 86% of those were observed once. Approximately 10% of the sample is in the top ten clones. Sequencing used peripheral blood. Receptors were obtained from a human donor in a cohort sampled during active COVID-19.

The genes are TRBV5-1 and TRBJ1-1; tentative D call: TRBD1 (5 bases). In germline, CDR1 is SGHRS, CDR2 YFSETQ. Trimming stripped 2 bases from V and 1 base from J, with 9 bases between. CDR3 length: 14 amino acids. CDR3 amino acids: CASSFSQGNTEAFF. For the CDR3, the DNA is TGCGCCAGCAGCTTTTCCCAGGGGAACACTGAAGCTTTCTTT.

The chain has TRBV28 and TRBJ1-2, with D tentatively TRBD1 (6 bases). Trimming removed 6 bases from V and 2 bases from J, with 13 bases in between. Germline CDR1 is MDHEN and CDR2 is SYDVKM. The CDR3 spans 14 residues. DNA of the CDR3: TGTGCCAGCAGCCCAACCACAGGGAACTATGGCTACACCTTC. It encodes CASSPTTGNYGYTF.

The chain employs TRBV7-2 and TRBJ1-1; 7 nucleotides line up with TRBD1. This CDR3 is 14 amino acids long. The germline V gene has CDR1 SGHTA and CDR2 FQGNSA. V lost 4 bases to trimming and J lost 0 bases; unmatched junction nucleotides: 2. Written as DNA, the CDR3 is TGTGCCAGCAGCTCGACAGGGCTGAACACTGAAGCTTTCTTT. Its protein is CASSSTGLNTEAFF.

J is TRBJ2-7 and V is TRBV5-8; TRBD1 is a possible D gene (5 bases). V gave up 5 bases and J gave up 12 bases, with 18 bases separating them. The germline CDR1 and CDR2 sequences are SGHTS and YDEGEE. The CDR3 contains 12 residues. The CDR3 here is CASSGAPRKRYF. The CDR3 DNA follows: TGTGCCAGCAGTGGGGCCCCAAGGAAGAGGTACTTC. The whole variable domain, filled in from reference TRBV5-8 and TRBJ2-7, reads EAGVTQSPTHLIKTRGQQATLRCSPISGHTSVYWYQQALGLGLQFLLWYDEGEERNRGNFPPRFSGRQFPNYSSELNVNALELEDSALYLCASSGAPRKRYFGPGTRLTVT.

V gene TRBV4-1 combines with J gene TRBJ2-7; 7 bases are shared with TRBD1. In germline, CDR1 is MGHRA, CDR2 YSYEKL. V was clipped by 0 bases and J by 1 base; unmatched bases: 9. CDR3 size: 17 residues. As DNA, the CDR3 is TGCGCCAGCAGCCAAGATGGTGGGCCGGGACAGTCCTACGAGCAGTACTTC. Its protein is CASSQDGGPGQSYEQYF.

CDR3 in amino acids: CASSQSGLADNTGELFF. The CDR3 coding sequence is TGTGCCAGCAGCCAATCGGGTCTAGCGGACAACACCGGGGAGCTGTTTTTT. This sequence joins TRBV3-1 (or the pseudogene TRBV3-2) and TRBJ2-2; 7 nucleotides align to TRBD2. The germline CDR1 and CDR2 sequences are LGHDT and YNNKEL (reference sequence). The CDR3 is made up of 17 amino acids. Unmatched junction bases numbered 8, after V lost 2 bases and J lost 2 bases.

The J gene is TRBJ2-2, the V gene TRBV18; possibly TRBD2 for D (6 bases). Trimming removed 5 bases at V and 4 bases at J, with 14 bases between. The CDR3 length is 15 residues. From germline, CDR1 is KGHSH and CDR2 LQKENI. The CDR3: CASSKWREGTGELFF. The CDR3 DNA follows: TGTGCCAGCTCAAAATGGAGGGAAGGCACCGGGGAGCTGTTTTTT. Full variable domain (remainder filled in from reference TRBV18 and TRBJ2-2): NAGVMQNPRHLVRRRGQEARLRCSPMKGHSHVYWYRQLPEEGLKFMVYLQKENIIDESGMPKERFSAEFPKEGPSILRIQQVVRGDSAAYFCASSKWREGTGELFFGEGSRLTVL.

The DNA of the CDR3 is TGTGCCACTGGGCGAGGGGACAGGCGGAATTCACCCCTCCACTTT. Translated, it gives CATGRGDRRNSPLHF. The chain couples TRBV19 to TRBJ1-6; TRBD1 matches at 8 bases. V was pared by 10 bases and J by 7 bases, with 12 bases of the junction left unmatched. Looked up from germline, CDR1 is LNHDA and CDR2 is SQIVND (reference sequence). There are 15 residues in the CDR3.

The chain employs TRBV11-2 and TRBJ1-2; no firm D call. Germline values: CDR1 SGHAT, CDR2 FQNNGV. This CDR3 region has 17 residues. The V end was cut by 0 bases, the J end by 2 bases, with 16 bases between. This CDR3 reads CASSLDPAVATNYGYTF. In DNA, the CDR3 is TGTGCCAGCAGCTTAGATCCGGCGGTAGCGACCAACTATGGCTACACCTTC.

This chain connects TRBV5-1 to TRBJ2-4; maybe TRBD1 (6 bases). Germline-derived CDR1 and CDR2 are SGHRS and YFSETQ. Trimming removed 3 bases from V and 7 bases from J, with 11 bases in between. This CDR3 region has 13 residues. CDR3 bases: TGCGCCAGCAGCTATAACAGGGACAACATTCAGTACTTC. Amino acids: CASSYNRDNIQYF. The whole variable domain, remainder taken from reference TRBV5-1 and TRBJ2-4, is KAGVTQTPRYLIKTRGQQVTLSCSPISGHRSVSWYQQTPGQGLQFLFEYFSETQRNKGNFPGRFSGRQFSNSRSEMNVSTLELGDSALYLCASSYNRDNIQYFGAGTRLSVL.

The chain links TRBV7-2 to TRBJ1-1; TRBD1 matches at 7 bases. The CDR3 covers 12 residues. V lost 5 bases, J lost 11 bases, and 8 bases stayed unmatched. Germline values: CDR1 SGHTA, CDR2 FQGNSA. This CDR3 is CASSLARGDAFF. The DNA of the CDR3 is TGTGCCAGCAGCCTGGCCAGGGGGGATGCTTTCTTT.

Details on this clone: Germline and junction disagree at one end, which may indicate a read error. The V and J genes are TRBV27 and TRBJ2-7; 8 bases line up with TRBD2. Germline CDR1 reads MNHEY; CDR2 reads SMNVEV (reference sequence). The CDR3 has 16 amino acids. The CDR3 region has the DNA TGTGCCAGCAGCTTATTTAGCGGGACGAGCTCCTACGAGCAGTACTTC. Translation gives CASSLFSGTSSYEQYF.

V is TRBV29-1 and J is TRBJ2-7; D is possibly TRBD2 (6 bases). CDR3 size: 11 residues. V lost 7 bases, J lost 7 bases, and 14 bases lay in between. The germline gives CDR1 SQVTM, CDR2 ANQGSEA. CDR3 coding DNA: TGCAGCGGGGGGGAGTCGGGTGAGCAGTACTTC. The encoded protein is CSGGESGEQYF.

V usage is TRBV27 and J usage is TRBJ2-6; D not certain. The V gene's germline CDR1 is MNHEY and CDR2 SMNVEV (reference sequence). The ends were cut back, 6 bases at V and 0 bases at J, with 12 bases in the middle. This CDR3 is 16 amino acids long. The CDR3 loop is CASSSAVDSGANVLTF. CDR3 sequence (DNA): TGTGCCAGCAGCTCTGCGGTGGACTCTGGGGCCAACGTCCTGACTTTC.

The rearrangement links TRBV11-3 to TRBJ2-2, with 8 bases that match TRBD1. V dropped 4 bases and J dropped 1; count of bases not matched to a gene: 8. CDR1 is SGHNT and CDR2 is YENEEA in the germline V gene. The length of the CDR3 is 17 residues. CDR3 loop: CASSSGSGQENTGELFF. The CDR3 bases are TGTGCCAGCAGCTCAGGGTCGGGACAGGAGAACACCGGGGAGCTGTTTTTT.

V gene TRBV7-3 combines with J gene TRBJ2-1; 10 bases line up with TRBD2. Looked up from germline, CDR1 is SGHTA and CDR2 is FQGTGA. The V and J ends lost 2 bases and 6 bases, in that order; junction bases with no gene match: 7. The length of the CDR3 is 16 residues. The CDR3 DNA reads TGTGCCAGCAGCTTATTAACTAGCGGGATAGGCAATGAGCAGTTCTTC. Amino acid sequence: CASSLLTSGIGNEQFF.

The chain couples TRBV18 to TRBJ2-1; 7 bases map to TRBD1. The CDR3 sequence is 14 residues long. In germline, CDR1 is KGHSH, CDR2 LQKENI. V gave up 3 bases and J gave up 9 bases; unmatched junction bases: 8. This CDR3 is CASSPAGGRGEQFF. The CDR3 DNA is TGTGCCAGCTCACCTGCAGGGGGTAGGGGTGAGCAGTTCTTC.

The chain recombines TRBV19 with TRBJ1-3; maybe TRBD1 (5 bases). CDR1 and CDR2 (germline): LNHDA, SQIVND (reference sequence). The germline V and J ends were trimmed by 3 bases and 3 bases, with 12 bases remaining between them. The CDR3 length is 15 residues. The CDR3 protein is CASSMGGLYGNTIYF. CDR3 bases: TGTGCCAGTAGTATGGGGGGATTGTATGGAAACACCATATATTTT.

J is TRBJ2-2 and V is TRBV2; D not resolved. The germline V gene encodes CDR1 SNHLY and CDR2 FYNNEI. With 7 bases removed from V and 7 bases from J, the gap between germline ends came to 7 bases. The CDR3 loop spans 11 amino acids. In nucleotides, the CDR3 is TGTGCCAGCACCCCCGGCGGGGAGCTGTTTTTT. This sequence encodes CASTPGGELFF.

V usage is TRBV19 and J usage is TRBJ2-3, with D maybe TRBD2 (6 bases). The germline V and J ends were trimmed by 6 bases and 3 bases, with 16 bases remaining between them. Germline V lookup: CDR1 LNHDA, CDR2 SQIVND (reference sequence). There are 15 residues in the CDR3. The CDR3 DNA follows: TGTGCCAGTAGCCTTGGGGGGATAGAGACAGATACGCAGTATTTT. As protein: CASSLGGIETDTQYF.

The CDR3 DNA is TGTGCCAGCAGCGAAGATAACATGTTCTTC. It specifies CASSEDNMFF. The chain couples TRBV7-2 to TRBJ2-1; D gene ambiguous. Germline V gene data show CDR1 as SGHTA and CDR2 as FQGNSA. The CDR3 spans 10 residues. V lost 5 bases and J lost 15, with 11 bases in between.

The chain is built from TRBV25-1 and TRBJ2-1; D might be TRBD1 (6 bases). Germline V gene lookup returns CDR1 MGHDK and CDR2 SYGVNS. V lost 7 bases to trimming and J lost 7 bases, with 20 bases between them. The CDR3 has 15 residues. CDR3 loop: CASTQTSNRANEQFF. The CDR3 bases are TGTGCCAGCACCCAGACCTCTAACAGGGCGAATGAGCAGTTCTTC.

The V gene is TRBV19, the J gene TRBJ2-3; D is uncertain. Trimming took 2 bases from V and 1 from J, leaving 4 bases between them. Germline-derived CDR1 and CDR2 are LNHDA and SQIVND (reference sequence). The length of the CDR3 is 13 residues. This CDR3 reads CASSISGTDTQYF. The CDR3 DNA follows: TGTGCCAGTAGTATATCCGGCACAGATACGCAGTATTTT.

This chain joins TRBV6-2 or TRBV6-3 and TRBJ2-1; D is ambiguous. Germline V gene sequence: CDR1 MNHEY, CDR2 SVGEGT. The length of the CDR3 is 13 residues. The ends were cut back, 2 bases at V and 4 bases at J, with 6 bases in the middle. CDR3 sequence: CASSYAVYNEQFF. CDR3 nucleotide sequence: TGTGCCAGCAGTTACGCAGTATACAATGAGCAGTTCTTC.

This clone showed up just once. This chain joins TRBV27 and TRBJ1-5; D perhaps matches TRBD1 (5 bases). The CDR3 contains 14 residues. Deletions cut 4 bases from V and 1 base from J, with 8 bases between. Per germline, CDR1 MNHEY and CDR2 SMNVEV (reference sequence). CDR3: CASSSGGSNQPQHF. The CDR3 bases are TGTGCCAGCAGTTCCGGGGGGAGCAATCAGCCCCAGCATTTT.

The chain has TRBV7-3 and TRBJ1-6; D call uncertain. Germline V gene lookup returns CDR1 SGHTA and CDR2 FQGTGA. The CDR3 spans 13 residues. The ends were cut back, 5 bases at V and 7 bases at J, with 9 bases in the middle. Here the CDR3 reads CASSLDPNSPLHF. In nucleotides, the CDR3 is TGTGCCAGCAGCCTAGACCCCAATTCACCCCTCCACTTT.

This clone appeared a few times. The chain couples TRBV28 to TRBJ1-1, with TRBD1 identical over 9 bases. Germline-derived CDR1 and CDR2 are MDHEN and SYDVKM. V lost 6 bases, J lost 10 bases, and 9 bases stayed unmatched. This CDR3 has 13 amino acids. CDR3: CASRIPQGARAFF. Written as DNA, the CDR3 is TGTGCCAGCAGAATCCCACAGGGGGCTCGAGCTTTCTTT.